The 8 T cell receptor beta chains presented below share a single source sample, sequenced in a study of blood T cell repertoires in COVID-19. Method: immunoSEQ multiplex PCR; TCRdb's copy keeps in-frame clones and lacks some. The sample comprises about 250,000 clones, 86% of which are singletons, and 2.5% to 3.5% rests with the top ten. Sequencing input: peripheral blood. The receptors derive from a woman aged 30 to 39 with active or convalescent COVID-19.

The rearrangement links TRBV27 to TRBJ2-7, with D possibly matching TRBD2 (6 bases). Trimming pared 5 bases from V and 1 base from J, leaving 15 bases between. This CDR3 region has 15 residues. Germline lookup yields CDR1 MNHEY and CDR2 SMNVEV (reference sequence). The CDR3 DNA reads TGTGCCAGCAGTGCACTCGGGACTCCATCCTACGAGCAGTACTTC. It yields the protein CASSALGTPSYEQYF.

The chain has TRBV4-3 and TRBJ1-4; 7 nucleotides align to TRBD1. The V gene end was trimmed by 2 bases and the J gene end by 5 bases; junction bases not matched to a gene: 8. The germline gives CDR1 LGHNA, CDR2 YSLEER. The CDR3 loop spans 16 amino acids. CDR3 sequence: CASSQTAGTENEKLFF. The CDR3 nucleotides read TGCGCCAGCAGCCAAACCGCCGGGACAGAGAATGAAAAACTGTTTTTT.

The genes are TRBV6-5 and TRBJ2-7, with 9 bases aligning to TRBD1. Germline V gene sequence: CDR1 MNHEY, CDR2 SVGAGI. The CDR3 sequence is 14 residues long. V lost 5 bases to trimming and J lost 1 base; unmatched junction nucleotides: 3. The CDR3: CASSQQGASYEQYF. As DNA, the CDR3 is TGTGCCAGCAGTCAACAGGGGGCGTCCTACGAGCAGTACTTC.

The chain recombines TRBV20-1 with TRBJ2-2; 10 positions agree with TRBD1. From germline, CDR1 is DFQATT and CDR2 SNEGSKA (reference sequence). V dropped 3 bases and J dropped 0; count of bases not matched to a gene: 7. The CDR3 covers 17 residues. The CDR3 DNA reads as TGCAGTGCTAGTTCCAGGGACAGGGGTGCGAACACCGGGGAGCTGTTTTTT. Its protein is CSASSRDRGANTGELFF.

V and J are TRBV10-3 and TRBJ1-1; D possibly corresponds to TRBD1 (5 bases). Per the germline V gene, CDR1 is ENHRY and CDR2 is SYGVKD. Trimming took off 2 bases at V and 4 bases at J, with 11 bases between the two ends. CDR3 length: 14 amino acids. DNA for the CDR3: TGTGCCATCAGTGAGGTGGGGGGAAGCACTGAAGCTTTCTTT. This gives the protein CAISEVGGSTEAFF.

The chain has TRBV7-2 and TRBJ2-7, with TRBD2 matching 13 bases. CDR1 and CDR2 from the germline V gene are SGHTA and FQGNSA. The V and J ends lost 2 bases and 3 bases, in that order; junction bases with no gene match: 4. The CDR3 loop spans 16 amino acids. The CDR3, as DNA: TGTGCCAGCAGCTTACCACTAGCGGGGGGGCTCTACGAGCAGTACTTC. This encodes CASSLPLAGGLYEQYF.

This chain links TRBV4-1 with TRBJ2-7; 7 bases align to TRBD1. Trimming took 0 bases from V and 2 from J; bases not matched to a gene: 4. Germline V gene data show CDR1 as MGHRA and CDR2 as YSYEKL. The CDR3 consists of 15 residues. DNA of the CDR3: TGCGCCAGCAGCCAAGATCTCGGGACAGCCTACGAGCAGTACTTC. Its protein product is CASSQDLGTAYEQYF.

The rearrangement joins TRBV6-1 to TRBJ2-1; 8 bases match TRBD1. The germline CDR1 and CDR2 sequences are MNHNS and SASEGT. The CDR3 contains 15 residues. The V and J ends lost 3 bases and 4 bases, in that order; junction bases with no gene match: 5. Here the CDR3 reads CASSEFRGQYNEQFF. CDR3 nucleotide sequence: TGTGCCAGCAGTGAGTTCAGGGGGCAATACAATGAGCAGTTCTTC.